Sequencing of this T cell receptor (beta chain) was carried out in a study of beta chain features in type 1 diabetes. About the research overall: Healthy donors and patients had similar age, gender and cell yields.

Each population that was sorted was more than 98% pure. This clone was seen more than once but under ten times. The study reverse transcribed the entire isolated RNA, so it sequenced expressed TCRB transcripts. The table came from immunoSEQ multiplex PCR; TCRdb's copy has only in-frame clones and leaves some out. The sample lists hundreds of thousands of clones, roughly a sixth seen once, with about 0.097% in the top ten. Germline assignment: CDR1 SGHKS and CDR2 YYEKEE (reference sequence). This CDR3 contains 14 residues. The V end was cut by 1 base, the J end by 1 base, with 9 bases between. V usage is TRBV5-5 and J usage is TRBJ2-7; D unclear. The sample consisted of naive CD4+ T cells from blood. The TCR comes from a young man in good health. The CDR3, as DNA: TGTGCCAGCAGCTTGTCGTACGGATCCTACGAGCAGTACTTC. This translates into CASSLSYGSYEQYF.